These 16 T cell receptor beta chains share one sample of origin, sequenced in a study of human T cells and chemical hapten exposure (dated by TCRdb to the early 2020s). Libraries were constructed by RACE. Sequencer: NextSeq 500. TCRdb trimmed the raw reads at Q25, called clones with MiXCR and kept productive beta chains. When rows share a CDR3 protein, they turn into one entry using the most common DNA and genes. The sample table records approximately 79,000 distinct CDR3 sequences; about 8.7% of these occur just once. About 1.4% of the sample comes from the top ten. Per the publication, the time point label means: healthy volunteer bleed at 6 weeks. Total RNA was extracted from unfractionated whole blood that had been collected in Tempus Blood RNA tubes. Sample: whole blood. These receptors all come from a male donor in good health. Some clones in this sample may be carry-over from other donors' samples.

This clonotype showed up many times. V and J are TRBV5-1 and TRBJ2-7; TRBD2 is a possible D gene (6 bases). This CDR3 contains 12 residues. The V gene's germline CDR1 is SGHRS and CDR2 YFSETQ. Trimming removed 1 base at V and 6 bases at J, with 8 bases between. The CDR3 protein is CASSLSGVEQYF. Written as DNA, the CDR3 is TGCGCCAGCAGCTTGTCGGGGGTCGAGCAGTACTTC.

This clonotype was observed many times. V is TRBV10-2 and J is TRBJ2-7; tentative D call: TRBD1 (5 bases). Germline-derived CDR1 and CDR2 are WSHSY and SAAADI. V was cut by 3 bases and J by 0 bases, with 6 bases left in between. The CDR3 spans 13 residues. For the CDR3, the DNA is TGCGCCAGCAGTGACAGGGTCTCCTACGAGCAGTACTTC. It specifies CASSDRVSYEQYF.

This clonotype has only a few counts. The junction departs from germline at one end; a sequencing error may be responsible. The V gene is TRBV11-2, the J gene TRBJ2-3; 8 positions match TRBD1. Per the germline V gene, CDR1 is SGHAT and CDR2 is FQNNGV. This CDR3 is built from 14 residues. Here the CDR3 DNA reads TGTGCCAGCAACCCGACAGGGGTAACAGACACGCAGTATTTT. This codes for CASNPTGVTDTQYF.

This clonotype was detected many times. The chain employs TRBV6-5 and TRBJ1-4; TRBD1 might be the D (6 bases). V lost 6 bases and J 8 bases, leaving 19 bases between the germline ends. This CDR3 is 15 amino acids long. Germline assignment: CDR1 MNHEY and CDR2 SVGAGI. CDR3 loop: CASRDRTDRREKLFF. In DNA form, the CDR3 reads TGTGCCAGCAGAGATCGGACAGACCGCCGGGAAAAACTGTTTTTT.

Only a few counts were recorded for this clonotype. The chain joins TRBV7-8 to TRBJ2-1; 14 bases agree with TRBD2. With V trimmed by 6 bases and J by 10 bases, 23 bases remained unmatched. Germline CDR1 reads SGHVS; CDR2 reads FQNEAQ. The CDR3 has 20 residues. Here the CDR3 reads CASSVRTSGRFTSQQWEQFF. The CDR3 nucleotides read TGTGCCAGCAGTGTTAGGACTAGCGGGAGGTTTACAAGTCAGCAATGGGAGCAGTTCTTC.

This clonotype was counted a few times. V usage is TRBV12-3 or TRBV12-4 and J usage is TRBJ2-1; 8 nucleotides match TRBD2. This CDR3 region has 16 residues. V shed 5 bases and J 5 bases; nucleotides not matched to a gene: 11. CDR3 sequence (DNA): TGTGCCAGCAGTCCCTCTAGCGGGCGAAGACACAATGAGCAGTTCTTC. It is translated as CASSPSSGRRHNEQFF.

The chain uses TRBV5-1 and TRBJ2-7; D is ambiguous. The germline gives CDR1 SGHRS, CDR2 YFSETQ. Trimming removed 0 bases at V and 5 bases at J, with 6 bases between. CDR3 size: 12 residues. The CDR3 sequence: CASSLVGDEQYF. The CDR3 DNA follows: TGCGCCAGCAGCTTGGTTGGGGACGAGCAGTACTTC.

The V and J genes are TRBV3-1 and TRBJ2-5; D gene unclear. The V gene lost 2 bases and the J gene lost 3 bases, with 4 bases spanning the gap. This CDR3 is built from 12 residues. The germline V gene has CDR1 LGHDT and CDR2 YNNKEL (reference sequence). The CDR3 reads CASSQSEETQYF. CDR3 sequence (DNA): TGTGCCAGCAGCCAATCCGAAGAGACCCAGTACTTC.

V and J are TRBV4-2 and TRBJ2-3; D remains ambiguous. CDR1 LGHNA and CDR2 YNFKEQ come from the germline V gene. This CDR3 contains 16 residues. Trimming stripped 1 base from V and 0 bases from J, with 11 bases between. In nucleotides, the CDR3 is TGTGCCAGCAGCCAAGCGACCATCCCTAGCACAGATACGCAGTATTTT. Amino acid sequence: CASSQATIPSTDTQYF.

This clonotype was seen many times. The chain uses TRBV25-1 and TRBJ1-2, with TRBD1 matching over 8 bases. This CDR3 comprises 12 residues. V was clipped by 10 bases and J by 6 bases; unmatched bases: 7. The V gene's germline CDR1 is MGHDK and CDR2 SYGVNS. CDR3 coding DNA: TGTGCCACCGAAGACAGGGGTCATGGCTACACCTTC. Its protein is CATEDRGHGYTF.

The genes are TRBV12-5 and TRBJ1-5, with D possibly TRBD1 on 5 matching bases. The CDR3 spans 16 residues. V was pared by 5 bases and J by 5 bases, with 19 bases between. The germline V gene has CDR1 LGHNT and CDR2 FRNRAP. The CDR3 sequence is CASGPDLGTPDQPQHF. Written as DNA, the CDR3 is TGTGCTAGTGGTCCAGACCTCGGGACGCCGGATCAGCCCCAGCATTTT.

This clonotype came up a few times. The J gene is TRBJ2-2, the V gene TRBV5-1; 9 bases are a match to TRBD1. V lost 4 bases, J lost 7 bases, and 8 bases stayed unmatched. There are 15 residues in the CDR3. CDR1 and CDR2 from the germline V gene are SGHRS and YFSETQ. The CDR3 DNA reads as TGCGCCAGCAGCATAGACAGGGGGTCTATCGGGGAGCTGTTTTTT. Its protein product is CASSIDRGSIGELFF. The full variable domain, completed using reference TRBV5-1 and TRBJ2-2, is KAGVTQTPRYLIKTRGQQVTLSCSPISGHRSVSWYQQTPGQGLQFLFEYFSETQRNKGNFPGRFSGRQFSNSRSEMNVSTLELGDSALYLCASSIDRGSIGELFFGEGSRLTVL.

This clonotype has just a few counts. This chain uses TRBV30 with TRBJ2-7, with TRBD2 identical over 9 bases. V lost 2 bases and J lost 6; bases outside the gene matches: 8. The CDR3 runs 14 residues. Germline CDR1 is GTSNPN and CDR2 is SVGIG (reference sequence). The CDR3: CAWSSGLAHSEQYF. Written as DNA, the CDR3 is TGTGCCTGGAGTTCGGGACTAGCTCATTCCGAGCAGTACTTC.

The chain uses TRBV4-2 and TRBJ1-5; no clear D. The V end lost 0 bases, the J end lost 0 bases, and 6 bases lay between the germline ends. The germline CDR1 and CDR2 sequences are LGHNA and YNFKEQ. The CDR3 extends over 15 amino acids. CDR3 sequence (DNA): TGTGCCAGCAGCCAAGAGTCAGGTAGCAATCAGCCCCAGCATTTT. Translation: CASSQESGSNQPQHF.

This rearrangement joins TRBV10-3 to TRBJ1-5; tentatively, D is TRBD1 (5 bases). The CDR3 has 14 amino acids. V lost 5 bases and J 7 bases, leaving 15 bases between the germline ends. CDR1 and CDR2 from the germline V gene are ENHRY and SYGVKD. CDR3 sequence: CAISHTTRGQPQHF. CDR3 sequence (DNA): TGTGCCATCAGTCATACTACGAGGGGCCAGCCCCAGCATTTT.

The J gene is TRBJ1-6, the V gene TRBV6-5; D remains ambiguous. Germline V gives CDR1 MNHEY, CDR2 SVGAGI. This CDR3 is built from 13 residues. Trimming stripped 5 bases from V and 9 bases from J, with 11 bases between. The CDR3, as DNA: TGTGCCAGCAGTACCGCCTGGAGTTCACCCCTCCACTTT. This codes for CASSTAWSSPLHF.